This TCR beta chain was captured in a study of beta chain features in type 1 diabetes. Study outcomes and limitations: Type 1 diabetes patients had TCRB CDR3s that were shorter (moderately but significantly so) in all four CD4+ subsets.

This CDR3 has 13 amino acids. V was clipped by 7 bases and J by 0 bases, with 10 bases between them. The V gene's germline CDR1 is SQVTM and CDR2 ANQGSEA. In its sample, this clone was seen a few times. The antigen remains undetermined. Every bit of the isolated RNA underwent reverse transcription, so sequencing read expressed TCRB transcripts. Only in-frame clones appear in the TCRdb table, and some are missing; sequencing was by immunoSEQ multiplex PCR. The sample contains around 710,000 clones, around 12% of which appear only once. The chain couples TRBV29-1 to TRBJ1-5; D unclear. Sequenced sample: naive CD4+ T cells from blood. The TCR originated in a man between 25 and 39 years old with type 1 diabetes. This chain's CDR3 is CSDRPYSNQPQHF. DNA for the CDR3: TGCAGCGACCGACCGTATAGCAATCAGCCCCAGCATTTT.